These 16 T cell receptor beta chains originate from one sample sequenced in a study of T cell changes during pregnancy in multiple sclerosis. Data came from immunoSEQ multiplex PCR; TCRdb stores just in-frame clones and leaves some out. The sample holds 90,000 to 120,000 clones, roughly 92% seen once. The sequencing here drew on peripheral blood, taken in the third trimester of pregnancy. The receptors originated from a female donor in good health, enrolled as a control in a pregnancy study.

The CDR3 region is CASSTGLGQPQHF. The CDR3 nucleotides read TGTGCCAGTAGTACAGGGTTAGGACAGCCCCAGCATTTT. J is TRBJ1-5 and V is TRBV19; a possible D gene is TRBD1 (5 bases). CDR1 and CDR2 from the germline V gene are LNHDA and SQIVND (reference sequence). The CDR3 covers 13 residues. The V and J ends lost 4 bases and 7 bases respectively, with 11 bases between them.

This chain joins TRBV9 and TRBJ2-1; the D gene is possibly TRBD1 (5 bases). The V end lost 2 bases, the J end lost 7 bases, and 19 bases lay between the germline ends. Germline V gene sequence: CDR1 SGDLS, CDR2 YYNGEE. The CDR3 covers 16 residues. In DNA, the CDR3 is TGTGCCAGCAGCGTGTCTCCAGATCCAGGGATGAATGAGCAGTTCTTC. It yields the protein CASSVSPDPGMNEQFF.

The chain recombines TRBV7-8 with TRBJ2-3; 14 bases match TRBD2. V lost 5 bases and J lost 0; bases outside the gene matches: 4. Germline V gene data show CDR1 as SGHVS and CDR2 as FQNEAQ. CDR3 length: 17 residues. The CDR3 bases are TGTGCCAGCAGCAAAAGACTAGCGGGGGGGAGCACAGATACGCAGTATTTT. Amino acids: CASSKRLAGGSTDTQYF.

This clone has just a few counts. This rearrangement joins TRBV7-9 to TRBJ2-1, with D maybe TRBD2 (6 bases). The germline V and J ends were trimmed by 1 base and 3 bases, with 7 bases remaining between them. The CDR3 is made up of 14 amino acids. Germline V gene lookup returns CDR1 SEHNR and CDR2 FQNEAQ (reference sequence). For the CDR3, the DNA is TGTGCCAGCAGCTTAGACGGGGGCTACAATGAGCAGTTCTTC. Encoded protein: CASSLDGGYNEQFF.

The rearrangement uses TRBV11-2 and TRBJ2-1; 9 bases are shared with TRBD2. Germline CDR1 SGHAT, CDR2 FQNNGV. After removal of 6 bases from V and 1 base from J, the junction contained 1 base not matched to a gene. The CDR3 loop spans 14 amino acids. The CDR3 loop reads CASSLAGSYNEQFF. CDR3 coding DNA: TGTGCCAGCAGTCTAGCGGGGTCCTACAATGAGCAGTTCTTC.

This chain uses TRBV9 with TRBJ2-7, with a tentative D call TRBD2 (7 bases). Germline CDR1 and CDR2: SGDLS and YYNGEE. The CDR3 consists of 14 residues. The ends were cut back, 3 bases at V and 3 bases at J, with 13 bases in the middle. In nucleotides, the CDR3 is TGTGCCAGCAGCGAGGGGAGGGGGGTCTACGAGCAGTACTTC. Protein product: CASSEGRGVYEQYF. Combining the CDR3 with reference TRBV9 and TRBJ2-7 gives the whole variable domain DSGVTQTPKHLITATGQRVTLRCSPRSGDLSVYWYQQSLDQGLQFLIQYYNGEERAKGNILERFSAQQFPDLHSELNLSSLELGDSALYFCASSEGRGVYEQYFGPGTRLTVT.

This clone was detected only once. The chain links TRBV7-9 to TRBJ2-2; TRBD1 aligns across 7 bases. The CDR3 has 15 residues. CDR1 and CDR2 from the germline V gene are SEHNR and FQNEAQ (reference sequence). The junction had 2 bases not matched to a gene; V was cut back by 4 bases and J by 0 bases. Here the CDR3 DNA reads TGTGCCAGCAGCTCGGGGACAGCGAACACCGGGGAGCTGTTTTTT. This codes for CASSSGTANTGELFF.

The sample holds a few counts of this clone. The chain carries TRBV7-9 and TRBJ1-6, with D uncertain. V dropped 5 bases and J dropped 9 bases, with 14 bases sitting between them. Germline CDR1 SEHNR, CDR2 FQNEAQ (reference sequence). The CDR3 is made up of 14 amino acids. The CDR3 protein is CASSPPGRGSPLHF. CDR3 sequence (DNA): TGTGCCAGCAGCCCACCAGGTCGGGGTTCACCCCTCCACTTT. Supplemented by reference TRBV7-9 and TRBJ1-6, the full variable domain reads DTGVSQNPRHKITKRGQNVTFRCDPISEHNRLYWYRQTLGQGPEFLTYFQNEAQLEKSRLLSDRFSAERPKGSFSTLEIQRTEQGDSAMYLCASSPPGRGSPLHFGNGTRLTVT.

This clone was picked up one time. V and J are TRBV7-3 and TRBJ2-3; D might be TRBD2 (6 bases). The V gene's germline CDR1 is SGHTA and CDR2 FQGTGA. Trimming took off 2 bases at V and 2 bases at J, with 8 bases between the two ends. This CDR3 comprises 14 residues. The CDR3 here is CASSLAGYTDTQYF. The CDR3 DNA is TGTGCCAGCAGCTTAGCGGGGTACACAGATACGCAGTATTTT.

The chain links TRBV4-1 to TRBJ1-6; D perhaps matches TRBD1 (5 bases). From germline, CDR1 is MGHRA and CDR2 YSYEKL. V shed 0 bases and J shed 0 bases, with 12 bases lying between them. This CDR3 spans 18 amino acids. CDR3 residues: CASSQERSDSSYNSPLHF. The CDR3 DNA sequence: TGCGCCAGCAGCCAAGAAAGAAGCGACAGCTCCTATAATTCACCCCTCCACTTT.

The genes are TRBV29-1 and TRBJ1-2; no reliable D call. V lost 3 bases and J 3 bases, leaving 8 bases between the germline ends. Germline assignment: CDR1 SQVTM and CDR2 ANQGSEA. CDR3 length: 12 residues. The CDR3 loop reads CSVDGGYYGYTF. The DNA of the CDR3 is TGCAGCGTTGATGGAGGGTACTATGGCTACACCTTC. The full variable domain, completed using reference TRBV29-1 and TRBJ1-2, is SAVISQKPSRDICQRGTSLTIQCQVDSQVTMMFWYRQQPGQSLTLIATANQGSEATYESGFVIDKFPISRPNLTFSTLTVSNMSPEDSSIYLCSVDGGYYGYTFGSGTRLTVV.

The rearrangement uses TRBV27 and TRBJ2-7; D remains unclear. The CDR3 is 13 amino acids. V was cut by 4 bases and J by 4 bases, with 11 bases left in between. Germline lookup yields CDR1 MNHEY and CDR2 SMNVEV (reference sequence). The DNA of the CDR3 is TGTGCCAGCAGTTCGGCAGGCCCTTACGAGCAGTACTTC. Its protein is CASSSAGPYEQYF.

The chain recombines TRBV29-1 with TRBJ1-3, with 9 nucleotides matching TRBD1. The germline gives CDR1 SQVTM, CDR2 ANQGSEA. The V gene end was trimmed by 4 bases and the J gene end by 0 bases; junction bases not matched to a gene: 7. The CDR3 consists of 16 residues. The CDR3 region has the DNA TGCAGCGTTGGATCCGGGACAGGGCTCTCTGGAAACACCATATATTTT. Its translation: CSVGSGTGLSGNTIYF.

The J gene is TRBJ2-2, the V gene TRBV9; 12 bases are shared with TRBD2. This CDR3 is built from 18 residues. The junction had 8 bases not matched to a gene; V was cut back by 4 bases and J by 1 base. Per germline, CDR1 SGDLS and CDR2 YYNGEE. The CDR3 region is CASSPSQTSGGNTGELFF. The CDR3 DNA follows: TGTGCCAGCAGCCCAAGTCAGACTAGCGGGGGGAACACCGGGGAGCTGTTTTTT. The full variable domain, with the rest looked up from reference TRBV9 and TRBJ2-2, is DSGVTQTPKHLITATGQRVTLRCSPRSGDLSVYWYQQSLDQGLQFLIQYYNGEERAKGNILERFSAQQFPDLHSELNLSSLELGDSALYFCASSPSQTSGGNTGELFFGEGSRLTVL.

The chain recombines TRBV7-6 with TRBJ2-5, with no clear D. The germline V gene has CDR1 SGHVS and CDR2 FNYEAQ. The CDR3 totals 15 residues. V was clipped by 5 bases and J by 4 bases, with 17 bases between them. The CDR3 DNA reads TGTGCCAGCAGCCATAACTCCGGGTCGAGAGAGACCCAGTACTTC. It is translated as CASSHNSGSRETQYF.

The chain employs TRBV7-3 and TRBJ1-1; D is ambiguous. Germline assignment: CDR1 SGHTA and CDR2 FQGTGA. V lost 2 bases to trimming and J lost 1 base, with 8 bases between them. The CDR3 is 14 residues long. The CDR3 loop reads CASSLYGRNTEAFF. In DNA, the CDR3 is TGTGCCAGCAGCTTATATGGCAGGAACACTGAAGCTTTCTTT.